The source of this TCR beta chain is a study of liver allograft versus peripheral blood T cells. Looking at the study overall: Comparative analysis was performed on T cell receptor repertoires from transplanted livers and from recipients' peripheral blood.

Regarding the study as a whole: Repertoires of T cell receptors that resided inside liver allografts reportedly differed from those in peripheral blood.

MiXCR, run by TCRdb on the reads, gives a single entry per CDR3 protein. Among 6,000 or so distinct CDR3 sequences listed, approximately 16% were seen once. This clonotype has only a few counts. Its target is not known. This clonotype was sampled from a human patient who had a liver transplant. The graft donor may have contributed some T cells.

CDR3 sequence (DNA): TGTGCCAGCAGTTTATTTCCAGGGGATTTCTCTGGGGCCAACGTCCTGACTTTC. This sequence encodes CASSLFPGDFSGANVLTF. The chain couples TRBV28 to TRBJ2-6; tentative D call: TRBD1 (6 bases). Germline V gene sequence: CDR1 MDHEN, CDR2 SYDVKM. The CDR3 totals 18 residues. V lost 1 base to trimming and J lost 0 bases, with 13 bases between them.